These 28 T cell receptor beta chains came from one sample sequenced in a study of cytomegalovirus exposure and HLA in healthy donors. The assay was immunoSEQ multiplex PCR, and TCRdb's table has in-frame clones only and misses some. The sample has 150,000 to 200,000 clones, roughly nine tenths seen once; the top ten hold about 5.8%. Sequencing was done on a sample of PBMCs. The source is a woman in her 30s in good health and CMV-seronegative.

This rearrangement joins TRBV5-1 to TRBJ1-1; D is possibly TRBD1 (5 bases). The germline gives CDR1 SGHRS, CDR2 YFSETQ. The V end was cut by 4 bases, the J end by 11 bases, with 21 bases between. This CDR3 comprises 14 residues. The CDR3 sequence is CASSIGGWRDVAFF. In DNA form, the CDR3 reads TGCGCCAGCAGCATCGGGGGTTGGAGGGACGTGGCTTTCTTT.

The rearrangement joins TRBV6-1 to TRBJ1-4, with 7 nucleotides matching TRBD1. After removal of 6 bases from V and 7 bases from J, the junction contained 11 bases not matched to a gene. CDR3 length equals 15 residues. The germline V gene encodes CDR1 MNHNS and CDR2 SASEGT. CDR3 region: CASRETGWNLEKLFF. CDR3 DNA: TGTGCCAGCAGGGAGACAGGGTGGAATCTTGAAAAACTGTTTTTT.

The rearrangement links TRBV4-3 to TRBJ2-7, with D perhaps matching TRBD2 (5 bases). V was pared by 3 bases and J by 2 bases, with 8 bases between. The CDR3 loop spans 13 amino acids. Germline V lookup: CDR1 LGHNA, CDR2 YSLEER. The CDR3 loop is CASSHLGAYEQYF. The CDR3 nucleotides read TGCGCCAGCAGCCACTTGGGAGCCTACGAGCAGTACTTC.

This chain uses TRBV28 with TRBJ1-5; TRBD1 matches 7 bases. The CDR3 consists of 14 residues. The V gene's germline CDR1 is MDHEN and CDR2 SYDVKM. V was clipped by 8 bases and J by 0 bases; unmatched bases: 4. The CDR3 region has the DNA TGTGCCAGCGGACAGGTCTATAGCAATCAGCCCCAGCATTTT. This codes for CASGQVYSNQPQHF.

This clone was observed once. This chain connects TRBV4-3 to TRBJ2-1, with TRBD2 identical over 8 bases. The CDR3 has 18 amino acids. The germline CDR1 and CDR2 sequences are LGHNA and YSLEER. V was pared by 1 base and J by 3 bases, with 11 bases of the junction left unmatched. The DNA for the CDR3 is TGCGCCAGCAGCCAAGGACGGCCTAGCGGGCGTCGCTACAATGAGCAGTTCTTC. It is translated as CASSQGRPSGRRYNEQFF.

This sequence joins TRBV19 and TRBJ1-2; possible D gene TRBD1, 6 bases. From germline, CDR1 is LNHDA and CDR2 SQIVND (reference sequence). The V end lost 4 bases, the J end lost 0 bases, and 12 bases lay between the germline ends. The CDR3 is 15 amino acids. The CDR3 loop reads CASSTNRAANYGYTF. Written as DNA, the CDR3 is TGTGCCAGTAGTACAAACAGGGCAGCTAACTATGGCTACACCTTC.

CDR3 in DNA: TGTGCCTGGAGTGTATGGCGCGGGAGTACTGTTGGCTACACCTTC. This encodes CAWSVWRGSTVGYTF. The chain couples TRBV30 to TRBJ1-2, with no clear D. The germline V gene encodes CDR1 GTSNPN and CDR2 SVGIG (reference sequence). Trimming removed 0 bases at V and 7 bases at J, with 18 bases between. There are 15 residues in the CDR3. Based on the CDR3 plus reference TRBV30 and TRBJ1-2, the full variable domain is SQTIHQWPATLVQPVGSPLSLECTVEGTSNPNLYWYRQAAGRGLQLLFYSVGIGQISSEVPQNLSASRPQDRQFILSSKKLLLSDSGFYLCAWSVWRGSTVGYTFGSGTRLTVV.

This chain uses TRBV6-1 with TRBJ2-6, with TRBD2 matching 8 bases. The CDR3 is 15 residues long. CDR1 and CDR2 (germline): MNHNS, SASEGT. Trimming cost V 8 bases and J 1 base; bases outside gene matches: 4. Here the CDR3 reads CASSPGGSGANVLTF. The CDR3 DNA is TGTGCCAGCTCCCCGGGGGGGTCTGGGGCCAACGTCCTGACTTTC.

This chain joins TRBV6-6 and TRBJ1-5; D is possibly TRBD1 (5 bases). V was trimmed by 6 bases and J by 5 bases, leaving 14 bases between them. CDR3 length equals 14 residues. Germline-derived CDR1 and CDR2 are MNHNY and SVGAGI (reference sequence). CDR3 nucleotide sequence: TGTGCCAGCAGGGGGCAGATGCTGTATCAGCCCCAGCATTTT. Translating gives CASRGQMLYQPQHF.

This chain connects TRBV6-6 to TRBJ1-2; D call uncertain. The CDR3 spans 11 residues. Trimming took 2 bases from V and 6 from J, leaving 4 bases between them. CDR1 is MNHNY and CDR2 is SVGAGI in the germline V gene (reference sequence). The CDR3 DNA follows: TGTGCCAGCAGTTACCTCGATGGCTACACCTTC. Protein product: CASSYLDGYTF.

This clone was observed a single time. This chain joins TRBV7-2 and TRBJ2-7; a weak D match, TRBD2 (5 bases). The V gene lost 2 bases and the J gene lost 3 bases, with 11 bases spanning the gap. Per germline, CDR1 SGHTA and CDR2 FQGNSA. The CDR3 is made up of 14 amino acids. For the CDR3, the DNA is TGTGCCAGCAGCTTAATGGCCACTAGCTACGAGCAGTACTTC. It is translated as CASSLMATSYEQYF.

This CDR3 reads CASSLVAGGGADTQYF. In DNA form, the CDR3 reads TGTGCCAGCAGCTTAGTAGCGGGAGGAGGGGCAGATACGCAGTATTTT. This chain uses TRBV7-6 with TRBJ2-3; 10 positions match TRBD2. The CDR3 extends over 16 amino acids. Germline lookup yields CDR1 SGHVS and CDR2 FNYEAQ. V lost 1 base, J lost 4 bases, and 5 bases stayed unmatched.

V gene TRBV5-6 combines with J gene TRBJ1-1; TRBD1 agrees at 9 bases. Germline trimming cut 5 bases from V and 2 bases from J; bases unmatched to any gene: 10. This CDR3 region has 16 residues. Per germline, CDR1 SGHDT and CDR2 YYEEEE. CDR3 protein: CASSGPGQGFNTEAFF. CDR3 in DNA: TGTGCCAGCAGTGGGCCGGGACAGGGTTTCAACACTGAAGCTTTCTTT.

This clone appeared once. The chain combines TRBV4-3 with TRBJ2-3; 8 nucleotides line up with TRBD2. With V trimmed by 0 bases and J by 5 bases, 4 bases remained unmatched. CDR1 LGHNA and CDR2 YSLEER come from the germline V gene. CDR3 length: 15 amino acids. The CDR3 protein is CASSQDSGGEDTQYF. CDR3 bases: TGCGCCAGCAGCCAAGATTCCGGGGGGGAAGATACGCAGTATTTT.

In this sample, this clone turned up once. The V and J genes are TRBV21-1 and TRBJ1-1. TRBV21-1 is described as a pseudogene. The CDR3 consists of 13 residues. The CDR3 protein is CASSTSANTEAFF. In DNA form, the CDR3 reads TGTGCCAGCAGCACCTCCGCGAACACTGAAGCTTTCTTT.

The chain combines TRBV5-4 with TRBJ2-7, with D maybe TRBD2 (6 bases). The germline gives CDR1 SGHNT, CDR2 YYREEE (reference sequence). V dropped 4 bases and J dropped 0 bases, with 14 bases sitting between them. The CDR3 is 15 amino acids. The chain's CDR3 is CASSRLRGSSYEQYF. DNA of the CDR3: TGTGCCAGCAGCCGCTTGCGGGGTAGCTCCTACGAGCAGTACTTC. The whole variable domain, remainder taken from reference TRBV5-4 and TRBJ2-7, is ETGVTQSPTHLIKTRGQQVTLRCSSQSGHNTVSWYQQALGQGPQFIFQYYREEENGRGNFPPRFSGLQFPNYSSELNVNALELDDSALYLCASSRLRGSSYEQYFGPGTRLTVT.

V gene TRBV7-2 combines with J gene TRBJ1-5, with D perhaps TRBD1 (6 bases). The V and J ends lost 4 bases and 4 bases respectively, with 14 bases between them. This CDR3 contains 15 residues. Per the germline V gene, CDR1 is SGHTA and CDR2 is FQGNSA. CDR3 coding DNA: TGTGCCAGCAGCTCCAATACAGGGAAAAATCAGCCCCAGCATTTT. The encoded protein is CASSSNTGKNQPQHF.

The gene calls are TRBV9 and TRBJ2-2, with a tentative D call TRBD2 (6 bases). The germline V and J ends were trimmed by 3 bases and 0 bases, with 6 bases remaining between them. The germline V gene encodes CDR1 SGDLS and CDR2 YYNGEE. CDR3 size: 14 residues. The CDR3 bases are TGTGCCAGCAGCGGGACTACGAACACCGGGGAGCTGTTTTTT. As protein: CASSGTTNTGELFF. The variable domain in full, with the rest retrieved from reference TRBV9 and TRBJ2-2, is DSGVTQTPKHLITATGQRVTLRCSPRSGDLSVYWYQQSLDQGLQFLIQYYNGEERAKGNILERFSAQQFPDLHSELNLSSLELGDSALYFCASSGTTNTGELFFGEGSRLTVL.

V usage is TRBV10-2 and J usage is TRBJ2-1; a weak D match, TRBD1 (5 bases). The CDR3 totals 15 residues. CDR1 WSHSY and CDR2 SAAADI come from the germline V gene. The germline V and J ends were trimmed by 3 bases and 1 base, with 10 bases remaining between them. CDR3 in amino acids: CASSDGRVSYNEQFF. The CDR3, as DNA: TGCGCCAGCAGTGATGGCAGGGTTTCCTACAATGAGCAGTTCTTC.

The V and J genes are TRBV4-1 and TRBJ1-2; D gene uncertain. Germline loops: CDR1 MGHRA, CDR2 YSYEKL. Trimming shortened V by 0 bases and J by 3 bases, and 11 bases separated the two germline ends. The CDR3 is made up of 15 amino acids. This chain's CDR3 is CASSQDVGRHYGYTF. The CDR3 bases are TGCGCCAGCAGCCAAGATGTGGGGAGACACTATGGCTACACCTTC.

The chain employs TRBV7-9 and TRBJ2-1; D is undetermined. V was clipped by 3 bases and J by 4 bases, with 16 bases between them. This CDR3 spans 16 amino acids. CDR1 and CDR2 from the germline V gene are SEHNR and FQNEAQ (reference sequence). CDR3 sequence reads: CASSLRALKGYNEQFF. The CDR3, as DNA: TGTGCCAGCAGCTTGCGAGCCCTAAAGGGTTACAATGAGCAGTTCTTC.

The J gene is TRBJ2-1, the V gene TRBV15; D may be TRBD2 (6 bases). Per the germline V gene, CDR1 is LNHNV and CDR2 is YYDKDF (reference sequence). V lost 3 bases, J lost 6 bases, and 21 bases lay in between. The CDR3 runs 17 residues. The CDR3 reads CATSRDLGLNRGNEQFF. CDR3 DNA: TGTGCCACCAGCAGGGACCTGGGACTCAATAGAGGCAATGAGCAGTTCTTC.

The chain links TRBV5-6 to TRBJ2-1; 8 bases agree with TRBD2. This CDR3 has 14 amino acids. Per germline, CDR1 SGHDT and CDR2 YYEEEE. J lost 6 bases, V lost 7 bases, and 9 bases had no gene match. The CDR3 nucleotides read TGTGCCAGCCTCCGCGGGGGGCCTATCAATGAGCAGTTCTTC. This translates into CASLRGGPINEQFF.

CDR3 in DNA: TGTGCCAGCAGCTTAGCTGTCCTCCTCGAGCAGTACTTC. The encoded protein is CASSLAVLLEQYF. The V gene is TRBV7-2, the J gene TRBJ2-7; D not certain. The CDR3 covers 13 residues. Germline V gene lookup returns CDR1 SGHTA and CDR2 FQGNSA. The germline V and J ends were trimmed by 0 bases and 6 bases, with 9 bases remaining between them.

J is TRBJ1-3 and V is TRBV5-6; a possible D gene is TRBD1 (5 bases). V shed 1 base and J shed 4 bases, with 6 bases lying between them. The CDR3 has 13 amino acids. CDR1 and CDR2 from the germline V gene are SGHDT and YYEEEE. The CDR3 loop is CASSLTGGNTIYF. The CDR3 bases are TGTGCCAGCAGCTTGACAGGAGGAAACACCATATATTTT.

The gene calls are TRBV6-5 and TRBJ1-1; no clear D. Per germline, CDR1 MNHEY and CDR2 SVGAGI. This CDR3 spans 16 amino acids. The V end was cut by 2 bases, the J end by 0 bases, with 13 bases between. The DNA for the CDR3 is TGTGCCAGCAGTTACGGGAAAGGACCGGTGAACACTGAAGCTTTCTTT. Encoded protein: CASSYGKGPVNTEAFF.

There are a few counts of this clone. This CDR3 reads CASSKTGRAEAFF. In DNA form, the CDR3 reads TGTGCCAGCAGCAAAACAGGGAGGGCTGAAGCTTTCTTT. The genes are TRBV7-9 and TRBJ1-1; tentative D call: TRBD1 (6 bases). Trimming left V 5 bases short and J 6 bases short, with 13 bases between. The CDR3 is 13 amino acids. Germline V gene sequence: CDR1 SEHNR, CDR2 FQNEAQ (reference sequence).

The chain joins TRBV7-9 to TRBJ2-7; 7 nucleotides agree with TRBD1. The CDR3 extends over 16 amino acids. Germline values: CDR1 SEHNR, CDR2 FQNEAQ (reference sequence). Trimming removed 4 bases from V and 1 base from J; junction bases left unmatched: 10. CDR3 residues: CASSSSARDRSYEQYF. The CDR3 DNA reads TGTGCCAGCAGCTCAAGCGCCCGGGACAGATCCTACGAGCAGTACTTC.